The present T cell receptor (beta chain) was sequenced within a study of cytomegalovirus exposure and HLA in healthy donors. The primer mix had 60 Vbeta and 13 Jbeta primers. Method: immunoSEQ multiplex PCR; TCRdb's copy keeps in-frame clones and lacks some. The sample has approximately 100,000 clones; 73% are singletons. Study-wide points: Using the classifier, cytomegalovirus status was reportedly diagnosed with high specificity and sensitivity. Most TCR sequences were seen very rarely across donors, but some public TCRs occurred in many.

The CDR3 totals 18 residues. J gave up 3 bases and V 5 bases, and 12 bases lay outside the gene matches. Germline lookup yields CDR1 SGHVS and CDR2 FNYEAQ. As for this clone: What it binds is unknown.

The V call is TRBV7-6, the J call TRBJ2-3; 12 nucleotides match TRBD2. Sample: PBMCs. This receptor was identified in a man between 35 and 55 years old in good health and CMV-seronegative. CDR3 DNA: TGTGCCAGCAGCCTGACTAGCGGGGGCCGTCCCCGGACAGATACGCAGTATTTT. It is translated as CASSLTSGGRPRTDTQYF.